What follows are 5 T cell receptor beta chains derived from one specimen sequenced in a study of T cells in tuberculosis. The repertoire was sequenced with immunoSEQ multiplex PCR; TCRdb's copy has only in-frame clones and lacks some. The sample has about 33,000 clones, 95% seen once; the top ten hold under 2.5%. The sample taken for sequencing was PBMCs. These receptors were taken from a donor aged 10-30 years with latent tuberculosis or without tuberculosis infection.

The chain couples TRBV7-8 to TRBJ2-7; 7 nucleotides line up with TRBD2. V was clipped by 1 base and J by 0 bases; unmatched bases: 6. Germline CDR1 reads SGHVS; CDR2 reads FQNEAQ. The CDR3 is 16 amino acids. The chain's CDR3 is CASSLVGGDGSYEQYF. CDR3 nucleotides: TGTGCCAGCAGCTTAGTTGGGGGGGATGGCTCCTACGAGCAGTACTTC. The whole variable domain, filled in from reference TRBV7-8 and TRBJ2-7, reads GAGVSQSPRYKVAKRGQDVALRCDPISGHVSLFWYQQALGQGPEFLTYFQNEAQLDKSGLPSDRFFAERPEGSVSTLKIQRTQQEDSAVYLCASSLVGGDGSYEQYFGPGTRLTVT.

This chain links TRBV4-3 with TRBJ2-2; no clear D. The V end was cut by 0 bases, the J end by 1 base, with 3 bases between. Germline CDR1 reads LGHNA; CDR2 reads YSLEER. The CDR3 covers 14 residues. The CDR3 coding sequence is TGCGCCAGCAGCCAAGAGAGGAACACCGGGGAGCTGTTTTTT. This translates into CASSQERNTGELFF.

The chain has TRBV6-1 and TRBJ2-1; 9 bases align to TRBD2. Germline CDR1 MNHNS, CDR2 SASEGT. This CDR3 is 16 amino acids long. Losses at the gene ends were 4 bases for V and 8 bases for J; bases not matched to a gene: 12. The CDR3 coding sequence is TGTGCCAGCAGTGGAACGATAGCGGGAGTGGGCGATGAGCAGTTCTTC. Its translation: CASSGTIAGVGDEQFF.

V and J are TRBV5-1 and TRBJ1-4, with a tentative D call TRBD1 (6 bases). Germline V lookup: CDR1 SGHRS, CDR2 YFSETQ. The CDR3 length is 19 residues. Trimming removed 1 base from V and 0 bases from J, with 19 bases in between. The CDR3 loop is CASSLTAGSGTTTNEKLFF. In nucleotides, the CDR3 is TGCGCCAGCAGCTTGACCGCCGGCTCCGGGACAACAACTAATGAAAAACTGTTTTTT.

V and J are TRBV18 and TRBJ2-3; 7 bases map to TRBD1. The CDR3 is 16 amino acids. Looked up from germline, CDR1 is KGHSH and CDR2 is LQKENI. V was clipped by 1 base and J by 5 bases; unmatched bases: 9. CDR3 amino acids: CASSPRQGKTQDTQYF. CDR3 nucleotide sequence: TGTGCCAGCTCACCACGACAGGGCAAGACCCAAGATACGCAGTATTTT.